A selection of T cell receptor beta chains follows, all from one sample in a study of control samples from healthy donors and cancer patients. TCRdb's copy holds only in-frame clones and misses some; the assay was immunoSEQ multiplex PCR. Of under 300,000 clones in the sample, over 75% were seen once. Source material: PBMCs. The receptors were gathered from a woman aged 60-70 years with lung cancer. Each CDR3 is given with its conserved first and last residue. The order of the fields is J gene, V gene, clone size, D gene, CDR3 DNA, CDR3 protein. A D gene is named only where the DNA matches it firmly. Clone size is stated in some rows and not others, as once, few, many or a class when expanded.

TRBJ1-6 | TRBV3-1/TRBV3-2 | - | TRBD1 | TGTGCCAGCAGTGGGGGACAGGCGGAGTCACCCCTCCACTTT | CASSGGQAESPLHF
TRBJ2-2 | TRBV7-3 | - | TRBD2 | TGTGCCAGCAGCTTGACTAGCGGGAGTTCCGGGGAGCTGTTTTTT | CASSLTSGSSGELFF
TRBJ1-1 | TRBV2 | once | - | TGTGCCAGCAGTGAGGGGGGGGCGATGGCTTTCTTT | CASSEGGAMAFF
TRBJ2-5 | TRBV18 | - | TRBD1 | TGTGCCAGCTCACTAACCGGGACAGGGGTTCAACAGACCCAGTACTTC | CASSLTGTGVQQTQYF
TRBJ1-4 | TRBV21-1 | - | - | TGTGCCAGCAGTGCACGAGGAATAGGTGAAAAACTGTTTTTT | CASSARGIGEKLFF
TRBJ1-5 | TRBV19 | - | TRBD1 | TGTGCCAGTAAGTCTGGACAGGAAAGTCAGCCCCAGCATTTT | CASKSGQESQPQHF
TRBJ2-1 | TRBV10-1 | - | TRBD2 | TGCGCCAGCAGCGGAGCGGGAGGCGACTCCAATGAGCAGTTCTTC | CASSGAGGDSNEQFF
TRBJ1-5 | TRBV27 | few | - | TGTGCCAGCAGTTTAAGTTCTTTTGGGGGTGGCAATCAGCCCCAGCATTTT | CASSLSSFGGGNQPQHF
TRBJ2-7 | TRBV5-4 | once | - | TGTGCCAGCAGCTCCCGAGGACAGACCTACGAGCAGTACTTC | CASSSRGQTYEQYF
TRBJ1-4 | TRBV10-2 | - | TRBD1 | TGCGCCAGCAAAGGCACACAGGGGGCAGGTGAAAAACTGTTTTTT | CASKGTQGAGEKLFF
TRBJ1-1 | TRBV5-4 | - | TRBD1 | TGTGCCAGCAGTCCCGGGACAGGATACAACACTGAAGCTTTCTTT | CASSPGTGYNTEAFF
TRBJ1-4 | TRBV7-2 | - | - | TGTGCCAGCAGCACTCAGGCGACGGGAAATGAAAAACTGTTTTTT | CASSTQATGNEKLFF
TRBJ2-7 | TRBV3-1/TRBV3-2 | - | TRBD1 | TGTGCCAGCAGCCTACAGGGGGCCCACTCCTACGAGCAGTACTTC | CASSLQGAHSYEQYF
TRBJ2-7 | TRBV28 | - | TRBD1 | TGTGCCAGCAGTCTACTGGGACAGGGGGCCCACTACGAGCAGTACTTC | CASSLLGQGAHYEQYF
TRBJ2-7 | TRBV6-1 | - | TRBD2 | TGTGCCAGCAGTGAAGGTACTAGCGGGAGCTACGAGCAGTACTTC | CASSEGTSGSYEQYF
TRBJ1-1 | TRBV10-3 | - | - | TGTGCCATCAGTGAGTCAATGGGAGCTATACCTGAAGCTTTCTTT | CAISESMGAIPEAFF
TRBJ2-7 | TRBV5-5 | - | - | TGTGCCAGCAGCTGGACAGACTACGAGCAGTACTTC | CASSWTDYEQYF
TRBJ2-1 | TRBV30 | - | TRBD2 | TGTGCCTGGAGTTGGGAAGCGGGAGGGGGGGATGAGCAGTTCTTC | CAWSWEAGGGDEQFF
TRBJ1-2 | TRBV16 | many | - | TGTGCCAGCAGCCCCCAGATCCCCAACACCCGGCGGGCCCGCTATGGCTACACCTTC | CASSPQIPNTRRARYGYTF
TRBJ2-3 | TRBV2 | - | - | TGTGCCAGCAGTGAACGGGGCAGGGGAACAGATACGCAGTATTTT | CASSERGRGTDTQYF
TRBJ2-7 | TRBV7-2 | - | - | TGTGCCAGCAGCTCTACAGCGGGTTGGGGCTACGAGCAGTACTTC | CASSSTAGWGYEQYF
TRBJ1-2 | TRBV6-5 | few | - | TGTGCCAGCAGACCGACAGCTAACTATGGCTACACCTTC | CASRPTANYGYTF